The next 25 T cell receptor beta chains were all read from a single sample in a study of cytomegalovirus exposure and HLA in healthy donors. With 60 Vbeta and 13 Jbeta primers, the PCR was carried out. Using immunoSEQ multiplex PCR, the repertoire was profiled, and TCRdb retains in-frame clones only, with some absent. The sample comprises fewer than 150,000 clones, roughly 72% of which are singletons, and more than 3.5% rests with the top ten. The specimen was PBMCs. The origin of the receptors is a woman aged 40-49 years in good health and CMV-seropositive.

The chain employs TRBV2 and TRBJ1-4; the match to TRBD1 covers 7 bases. V lost 6 bases, J lost 3 bases, and 7 bases stayed unmatched. Germline lookup yields CDR1 SNHLY and CDR2 FYNNEI. This CDR3 spans 15 amino acids. The CDR3 sequence: CASSRQGTANEKLFF. The CDR3 DNA sequence: TGTGCCAGCAGCCGACAGGGTACGGCTAATGAAAAACTGTTTTTT.

The chain employs TRBV28 and TRBJ2-5, with a possible D match to TRBD1 (6 bases). V was cut by 6 bases and J by 2 bases, with 22 bases left in between. From germline, CDR1 is MDHEN and CDR2 SYDVKM. This CDR3 spans 17 amino acids. Here the CDR3 DNA reads TGTGCCAGCAGGCTCAGGGGTTTAGGGGAAAATCAAGAGACCCAGTACTTC. Protein product: CASRLRGLGENQETQYF.

Comment on this clone: Relative to the germline gene, one junction end is altered; a read error may explain this. The rearrangement joins TRBV7-9 to TRBJ1-4; maybe TRBD1 (6 bases). The CDR3 runs to 15 residues. Per the germline V gene, CDR1 is SEHNR and CDR2 is FQNEAQ (reference sequence). CDR3 amino acids: CSSSPPRQDNEKLFF. The DNA for the CDR3 is TGTTCCAGCAGCCCTCCGAGACAGGATAATGAAAAACTGTTTTTT.

J is TRBJ2-5 and V is TRBV7-8; D possibly corresponds to TRBD1 (5 bases). V was shortened by 2 bases and J by 5 bases, with 12 bases between the two germline ends. The CDR3 runs to 14 residues. CDR1 and CDR2 from the germline V gene are SGHVS and FQNEAQ. The CDR3 spells CASSLLVRAETQYF. The CDR3, as DNA: TGTGCCAGCAGCTTATTGGTCAGGGCGGAGACCCAGTACTTC.

This chain links TRBV30 with TRBJ2-4; 7 nucleotides agree with TRBD2. The V and J ends lost 2 bases and 3 bases, in that order; junction bases with no gene match: 4. The CDR3 has 14 residues. Germline V CDR1 and CDR2: GTSNPN, SVGIG (reference sequence). CDR3 protein: CAWSRGENKNIQYF. Here the CDR3 DNA reads TGTGCCTGGAGTCGGGGGGAAAACAAAAACATTCAGTACTTC.

The chain has TRBV5-4 and TRBJ2-5; 9 bases map to TRBD2. Germline V gene sequence: CDR1 SGHNT, CDR2 YYREEE (reference sequence). The V and J ends lost 2 bases and 3 bases, in that order; junction bases with no gene match: 5. This CDR3 spans 15 amino acids. The CDR3 spells CASSLGLASEETQYF. The CDR3 region has the DNA TGTGCCAGCAGCTTAGGACTAGCGTCAGAAGAGACCCAGTACTTC.

The chain employs TRBV27 and TRBJ1-1, with 7 bases fitting TRBD1. The germline gives CDR1 MNHEY, CDR2 SMNVEV (reference sequence). V dropped 7 bases and J dropped 5; count of bases not matched to a gene: 13. The CDR3 covers 15 residues. CDR3 nucleotides: TGTGCCAGCACCCCCAGGGGGGCAAAGCTTACTGAAGCTTTCTTT. Translating gives CASTPRGAKLTEAFF.

This clone was found once. V usage is TRBV5-5 and J usage is TRBJ2-7; a weak D match, TRBD1 (6 bases). Trimming left V 0 bases short and J 3 bases short, with 10 bases between. From germline, CDR1 is SGHKS and CDR2 YYEKEE (reference sequence). The CDR3 spans 14 residues. The CDR3 here is CASSLEGTRYEQYF. CDR3 bases: TGTGCCAGCAGCTTGGAGGGGACACGCTACGAGCAGTACTTC.

The chain uses TRBV2 and TRBJ2-1; TRBD2 agrees at 12 bases. The CDR3 is 21 amino acids. Unmatched junction bases numbered 16, after V lost 4 bases and J lost 0 bases. Germline lookup yields CDR1 SNHLY and CDR2 FYNNEI. Here the CDR3 DNA reads TGTGCCAGCAGTGTATCCCCGGGACTAGCGGGCCAAAAGAGCTCCTACAATGAGCAGTTCTTC. Its translation is CASSVSPGLAGQKSSYNEQFF.

The genes are TRBV11-2 and TRBJ1-2; a weak D match, TRBD1 (6 bases). The germline V gene has CDR1 SGHAT and CDR2 FQNNGV. Trimming took off 0 bases at V and 4 bases at J, with 9 bases between the two ends. The CDR3 is made up of 14 amino acids. CDR3 in DNA: TGTGCCAGCAGCTTAGATGGACAGATCTATGGCTACACCTTC. This codes for CASSLDGQIYGYTF.

To note about this clone: Other DNA variants within this sample encode the same CDR3. The chain carries TRBV5-6 and TRBJ2-1; the match to TRBD2 covers 11 bases. With V trimmed by 0 bases and J by 4 bases, 3 bases remained unmatched. CDR1 and CDR2 from the germline V gene are SGHDT and YYEEEE. The CDR3 length is 16 residues. Written as DNA, the CDR3 is TGTGCCAGCAGCTTGGCCGGGACTAGCGGTTACAATGAGCAGTTCTTC. Translated, it gives CASSLAGTSGYNEQFF.

The chain carries TRBV18 and TRBJ2-7, with 12 nucleotides matching TRBD2. V lost 5 bases, J lost 5 bases, and 7 bases stayed unmatched. The germline CDR1 and CDR2 sequences are KGHSH and LQKENI. The CDR3 is 15 residues long. The CDR3 loop is CASSATLAGGDEQYF. As DNA, the CDR3 is TGTGCCAGCTCAGCTACTCTAGCGGGAGGGGACGAGCAGTACTTC.

This chain connects TRBV4-2 to TRBJ2-6; D is possibly TRBD1 (6 bases). Trimming took off 4 bases at V and 0 bases at J, with 13 bases between the two ends. CDR3 size: 17 residues. Per the germline V gene, CDR1 is LGHNA and CDR2 is YNFKEQ. CDR3 region: CASSRDTISSGANVLTF. CDR3 coding DNA: TGTGCCAGCAGCCGGGACACCATAAGCTCTGGGGCCAACGTCCTGACTTTC.

The V and J genes are TRBV2 and TRBJ1-2; tentative D call: TRBD1 (5 bases). Per germline, CDR1 SNHLY and CDR2 FYNNEI. The germline V and J ends were trimmed by 4 bases and 4 bases, with 10 bases remaining between them. The CDR3 spans 13 residues. The CDR3 DNA reads as TGTGCCAGCAGTGGCGACAGCGTCTATGGCTACACCTTC. This gives the protein CASSGDSVYGYTF.

V gene TRBV18 combines with J gene TRBJ2-7; D is uncertain. The CDR3 is 14 amino acids. The V end lost 1 base, the J end lost 4 bases, and 11 bases lay between the germline ends. Germline V gene sequence: CDR1 KGHSH, CDR2 LQKENI. DNA of the CDR3: TGTGCCAGCTCACCACATCGAGACATTTACGAGCAGTACTTC. This translates into CASSPHRDIYEQYF.

This clone was seen a single time. The J gene is TRBJ1-6, the V gene TRBV11-3; no definite D call. Trimming pared 5 bases from V and 1 base from J, leaving 9 bases between. Germline CDR1 and CDR2: SGHNT and YENEEA. The CDR3 length is 15 residues. The CDR3 DNA sequence: TGTGCCAGCAGCCCCGCGGCATCCTATAATTCACCCCTCCACTTT. Protein product: CASSPAASYNSPLHF.

This chain joins TRBV7-3 and TRBJ2-2; unclear D gene. Germline CDR1 SGHTA, CDR2 FQGTGA. The V end lost 2 bases, the J end lost 2 bases, and 6 bases lay between the germline ends. The CDR3 sequence is 14 residues long. This CDR3 is CASSLGQNTGELFF. In DNA, the CDR3 is TGTGCCAGCAGCTTAGGGCAAAACACCGGGGAGCTGTTTTTT.

The genes are TRBV6-1 and TRBJ1-2; 9 nucleotides match TRBD1. CDR3 length equals 14 residues. V gave up 5 bases and J gave up 2 bases; unmatched junction bases: 3. Germline V CDR1 and CDR2: MNHNS, SASEGT. CDR3 in amino acids: CASSRTGGNYGYTF. In DNA, the CDR3 is TGTGCCAGCAGTCGAACAGGGGGCAACTATGGCTACACCTTC.

By share, this clone ranks as medium-sized. This sequence joins TRBV7-9 and TRBJ1-4; 8 bases line up with TRBD1. Germline V gene sequence: CDR1 SEHNR, CDR2 FQNEAQ (reference sequence). The V segment lost 3 bases and the J segment 13 bases; nucleotides outside the gene matches: 7. This CDR3 has 13 amino acids. Written as DNA, the CDR3 is TGTGCCAGCAGCTTTAATCAGGGGGCGGGACTGTTTTTT. Residues: CASSFNQGAGLFF. The whole variable domain, remainder taken from reference TRBV7-9 and TRBJ1-4, is DTGVSQNPRHKITKRGQNVTFRCDPISEHNRLYWYRQTLGQGPEFLTYFQNEAQLEKSRLLSDRFSAERPKGSFSTLEIQRTEQGDSAMYLCASSFNQGAGLFFGSGTQLSVL.

In regard to this clone: The sample carries other DNA sequences with the same CDR3. V gene TRBV19 combines with J gene TRBJ1-2; weak D call: TRBD1 (5 bases). V lost 10 bases to trimming and J lost 5 bases, with 14 bases between them. This CDR3 contains 12 residues. Germline V gene data show CDR1 as LNHDA and CDR2 as SQIVND (reference sequence). The CDR3 is CATHGTAYGYTF. CDR3 sequence (DNA): TGTGCCACTCACGGGACTGCTTATGGCTACACCTTC.

J is TRBJ2-2 and V is TRBV20-1; no clear D. The CDR3 extends over 11 amino acids. V lost 6 bases, J lost 6 bases, and 8 bases lay in between. Germline values: CDR1 DFQATT, CDR2 SNEGSKA (reference sequence). The CDR3 protein is CSAARAGELFF. CDR3 DNA sequence: TGCAGTGCAGCTAGAGCCGGGGAGCTGTTTTTT.

The chain employs TRBV30 and TRBJ2-2; D unclear. The CDR3 covers 12 residues. Germline-derived CDR1 and CDR2 are GTSNPN and SVGIG (reference sequence). Between the trimmed V and J ends, which lost 5 bases and 3 bases, there was a span of 7 bases. Written as DNA, the CDR3 is TGTGCCTGGGGAGCCTACACCGGGGAGCTGTTTTTT. This translates into CAWGAYTGELFF.

The J gene is TRBJ2-7, the V gene TRBV27, with 10 bases lining up with TRBD2. The germline CDR1 and CDR2 sequences are MNHEY and SMNVEV (reference sequence). CDR3 length: 16 residues. V shed 5 bases and J 2 bases; nucleotides not matched to a gene: 9. The CDR3 nucleotides are TGTGCCAGCAGTCCCTGGCTAGCGGGGGTTGCCTACGAGCAGTACTTC. This sequence encodes CASSPWLAGVAYEQYF.

In its sample, this clone was seen a few times. The chain has TRBV27 and TRBJ1-2, with 11 positions matching TRBD1. The J segment lost 4 bases and the V segment lost 6 bases, leaving 4 bases of the junction unmatched. This CDR3 spans 14 amino acids. Germline assignment: CDR1 MNHEY and CDR2 SMNVEV (reference sequence). CDR3 sequence: CASRDRGRLYGYTF. Written as DNA, the CDR3 is TGTGCCAGCAGGGACAGGGGGCGCCTCTATGGCTACACCTTC.

The table lists this clone with a few counts. The V call is TRBV6-1, the J call TRBJ2-4, with 8 bases that match TRBD1. The V gene's germline CDR1 is MNHNS and CDR2 SASEGT. V shed 6 bases and J 5 bases; nucleotides not matched to a gene: 3. The CDR3 loop spans 13 amino acids. The CDR3 sequence is CASRSTGENIQYF. The DNA of the CDR3 is TGTGCCAGCAGGTCGACAGGGGAAAACATTCAGTACTTC.